Below, one TCR beta chain is given with its context. TCRdb reprocessed the reads via MiXCR and lists one record per CDR3 protein. Of some 300,000 distinct CDR3 sequences in the sample, about 17% were seen once. The sample is drawn from a study of T cell repertoires in cytomegalovirus infection. Study-wide background: Matching HLA type and CMV infection were both indicated by public TCR beta signatures.

With V trimmed by 7 bases and J by 10 bases, 14 bases remained unmatched. The germline gives CDR1 DFQATT, CDR2 SNEGSKA (reference sequence). CDR3 length: 14 amino acids. This receptor was taken from a human donor in good health (CMV status not recorded). Some clones in this sample may be carry-over from other donors' samples. The sample was PBMCs. The chain is built from TRBV20-1 and TRBJ2-1, with 9 bases that match TRBD1. The CDR3 DNA is TGCAGTGGACTGGGACAGGGCCGTGGATTGGAGCAGTTCTTC. This encodes CSGLGQGRGLEQFF.